This entry concerns a single T cell receptor (beta chain). This entry is derived from a study of blood T cell repertoires in COVID-19. At the level of the study: Samples of COVID-19 (acute and convalescent) were obtained from the United States, Italy and Spain.

The germline V gene has CDR1 SGHVS and CDR2 FQNEAQ. The CDR3 runs 15 residues. After removal of 1 base from V and 5 bases from J, the junction contained 5 bases not matched to a gene. The repertoire was sequenced with immunoSEQ multiplex PCR; TCRdb's copy has only in-frame clones and lacks some. The profile shows some 700,000 clones, about nine tenths of them singletons. The source is a woman aged 18-29 years with acute or convalescent COVID-19. The specimen was peripheral blood. The chain has TRBV7-8 and TRBJ1-3; 7 bases match TRBD1. CDR3 region: CASSLGQGGRNTIYF. The DNA for the CDR3 is TGTGCCAGCAGCTTAGGACAGGGAGGCAGAAACACCATATATTTT.